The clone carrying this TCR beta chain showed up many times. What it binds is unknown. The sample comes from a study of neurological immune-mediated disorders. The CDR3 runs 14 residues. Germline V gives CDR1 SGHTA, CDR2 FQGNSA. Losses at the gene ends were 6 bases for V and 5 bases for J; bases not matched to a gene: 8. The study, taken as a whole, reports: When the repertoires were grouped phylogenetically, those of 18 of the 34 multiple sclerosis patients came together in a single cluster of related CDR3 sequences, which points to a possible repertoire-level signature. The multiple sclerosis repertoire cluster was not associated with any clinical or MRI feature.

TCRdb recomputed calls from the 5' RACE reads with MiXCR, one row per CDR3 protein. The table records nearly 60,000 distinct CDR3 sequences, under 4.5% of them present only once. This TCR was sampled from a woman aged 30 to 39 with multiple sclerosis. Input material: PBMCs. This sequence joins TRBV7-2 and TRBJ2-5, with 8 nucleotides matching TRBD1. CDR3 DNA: TGTGCCAGCAGTTTCGGACAGGGTTTTGAGACCCAGTACTTC. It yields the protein CASSFGQGFETQYF.